This T cell receptor beta chain was obtained from a study of CD8 T cells in Susac syndrome. Trimming cost V 0 bases and J 4 bases, with 16 bases left between them. The length of the CDR3 is 16 residues. CDR1 and CDR2 (germline): LGHNA, YNFKEQ. TCR beta sequencing covered blood CD8+ and CD4+ T cells. Reverse transcription of 0.5 to 1 ug RNA was carried out with random hexamers. An immunoSEQ multiplex PCR amplified TCR beta CDR3 over 54 Vbeta and 13 Jbeta. TCRdb reprocessed the immunoSEQ multiplex PCR reads via MiXCR and lists one record per CDR3 protein. The sample lists about 180,000 distinct CDR3 sequences; approximately 94% were seen once.

The receptor comes from a human donor with multiple sclerosis. The sequenced material came from CD4+ T cells from PBMCs. The genes are TRBV4-2 and TRBJ2-7; possibly TRBD1 or TRBD2 for D (5 bases each). The DNA for the CDR3 is TGTGCCAGCAGCCAAGATCAGGCAGGGACCCGATACGAGCAGTACTTC. As protein: CASSQDQAGTRYEQYF.